This T cell receptor beta chain was identified during a study of blood T cell repertoires in COVID-19. The germline gives CDR1 SGHRS, CDR2 YFSETQ. The CDR3 extends over 17 amino acids. Germline trimming cut 3 bases from V and 5 bases from J; bases unmatched to any gene: 11. Generated by immunoSEQ multiplex PCR, the TCRdb table keeps only in-frame clones and is missing some. The sample shows around 260,000 clones, roughly 86% of them seen only once. The source is a man in his forties who had recovered from COVID-19. Source material: peripheral blood. This chain links TRBV5-1 with TRBJ2-2; 9 bases agree with TRBD2. The CDR3 sequence is CASSSRTSVGGTGELFF. Written as DNA, the CDR3 is TGCGCCAGCAGCTCTCGGACTAGCGTGGGTGGGACCGGGGAGCTGTTTTTT. Full variable domain (outside the CDR3, taken from reference TRBV5-1 and TRBJ2-2): KAGVTQTPRYLIKTRGQQVTLSCSPISGHRSVSWYQQTPGQGLQFLFEYFSETQRNKGNFPGRFSGRQFSNSRSEMNVSTLELGDSALYLCASSSRTSVGGTGELFFGEGSRLTVL.